Listed below are T cell receptor beta chains from one sample, sequenced in a study of T cell repertoires in cytomegalovirus infection. TCRdb reanalysed the reads using MiXCR and keeps one entry per CDR3 protein. The sample has 550,000 to 850,000 distinct CDR3 sequences, around a third seen once; the top ten hold 15% to 20%. What these receptors recognize is not known. Sequenced material: cultured PBMCs, taken from culture after CMV antigen stimulation. The receptors stem from a human donor in good health (CMV status not recorded). Some clones in this sample may be carry-over from other donors' samples. The conserved cysteine and the conserved F or W are not part of the CDR3 here. A clone size is listed for some rows: how often the clone was seen (once, few, many), or a class if it is expanded.

j_gene: TRBJ1-2; abundance: .; v_gene: TRBV29-1; CDR3aa: SVDGRNYGYT
j_gene: TRBJ1-2; abundance: .; v_gene: TRBV4-1; CDR3aa: ASSQTSGVVYGYT
j_gene: TRBJ1-1; abundance: .; v_gene: TRBV19; CDR3aa: ASSGGRLSTEAF
j_gene: TRBJ1-1; abundance: .; v_gene: TRBV2; CDR3aa: ASSLQGQRDTEAF
j_gene: TRBJ1-5; abundance: .; v_gene: TRBV19; CDR3aa: ASTSVLGGHQPQH
j_gene: TRBJ1-1; abundance: .; v_gene: TRBV7-2; CDR3aa: ASSLGGSREAF
j_gene: TRBJ2-1; abundance: .; v_gene: TRBV12-3/TRBV12-4; CDR3aa: ASSLDRAISYNEQF
j_gene: TRBJ2-2; abundance: .; v_gene: TRBV9; CDR3aa: ASSVLAGAPGTGELF
j_gene: TRBJ2-1; abundance: few; v_gene: TRBV7-2; CDR3aa: ASSLGGLEYNEQF
j_gene: TRBJ1-2; abundance: .; v_gene: TRBV12-3/TRBV12-4; CDR3aa: ASSFGTAARGYT
j_gene: TRBJ1-2; abundance: few; v_gene: TRBV7-2; CDR3aa: ASSLVGRERGYT
j_gene: TRBJ1-1; abundance: .; v_gene: TRBV28; CDR3aa: ASAPGPMNTEAF
j_gene: TRBJ1-4; abundance: few; v_gene: TRBV7-9; CDR3aa: AALGGTNEKLF
j_gene: TRBJ2-5; abundance: .; v_gene: TRBV7-6; CDR3aa: ASSRRPLGRETQY
j_gene: TRBJ1-2; abundance: .; v_gene: TRBV4-1; CDR3aa: ASSQDVATLRIYGYT
j_gene: TRBJ2-3; abundance: .; v_gene: TRBV7-2; CDR3aa: ASSTGFTKADTQY
j_gene: TRBJ2-4; abundance: .; v_gene: TRBV4-3; CDR3aa: ASSQEQIAKNIQY
j_gene: TRBJ2-7; abundance: .; v_gene: TRBV10-2; CDR3aa: ASWTSGARSYEQY
j_gene: TRBJ1-4; abundance: few; v_gene: TRBV12-3/TRBV12-4; CDR3aa: ASKYRGTNEKLF
j_gene: TRBJ1-2; abundance: .; v_gene: TRBV5-4; CDR3aa: ASSLEGVRYGYT
j_gene: TRBJ1-5; abundance: .; v_gene: TRBV7-9; CDR3aa: ASSLDWGGGQPQH
j_gene: TRBJ2-1; abundance: few; v_gene: TRBV12-3/TRBV12-4; CDR3aa: AIGSREQF
j_gene: TRBJ2-5; abundance: few; v_gene: TRBV7-9; CDR3aa: ASSVDRAQTQY
j_gene: TRBJ2-2; abundance: many; v_gene: TRBV7-2; CDR3aa: ASTGGSAYTGELF
j_gene: TRBJ1-2; abundance: .; v_gene: TRBV6-2/TRBV6-3; CDR3aa: ASSAAGASYGYT
j_gene: TRBJ2-1; abundance: .; v_gene: TRBV5-5; CDR3aa: ASSATGGYYNEQF
j_gene: TRBJ1-4; abundance: .; v_gene: TRBV12-3/TRBV12-4; CDR3aa: ASSYTRVWGGGEKLF